The rows below give T cell receptor beta chains drawn from one sample of a study of cytomegalovirus exposure and HLA in healthy donors. Clones were read by immunoSEQ multiplex PCR, and TCRdb kept only the in-frame ones, dropping some. The repertoire consists of roughly 140,000 clones, with roughly four fifths occurring once and the leading ten covering roughly 3.4%. Source material: PBMCs. These receptors all stem from a male donor in good health and CMV-seronegative. The CDR3 runs from the conserved cysteine through the conserved F or W. D genes are given only for firm matches. Size is omitted from some rows. Given values are once, few, many or a class for expanded clones.

>TRBJ2-1|.|.|TRBV7-9
TGTTCCAGCAGCACCCACTACGATGAGCAGTTCTTC
CSSSTHYDEQFF
>TRBJ2-7|TRBD2|.|TRBV11-2
TGTGCCAGCAGCTTAATCCCGGGAGGGCCCTACGAGCAGTACTTC
CASSLIPGGPYEQYF
>TRBJ2-3|TRBD2|few|TRBV15
TGTGCCACCAGCGGGGGGGGCACAGATACGCAGTATTTT
CATSGGGTDTQYF
>TRBJ2-7|.|.|TRBV7-2
TGTGCCAGCAGCTCGACAGGCTCCTACGAGCAGTACTTC
CASSSTGSYEQYF
>TRBJ2-1|.|.|TRBV28
TGTGCCAGCAGTTTACTAAACTACAATGAGCAGTTCTTC
CASSLLNYNEQFF
>TRBJ1-6|.|.|TRBV6-1
TGTGCCAGCGTTGGGGATCTCCGGGGGAATTCACCCCTCCACTTT
CASVGDLRGNSPLHF
>TRBJ2-2|.|once|TRBV28
TGTGCCAGCAGTGGTGGGGCGCTGGCGAACACCGGGGAGCTGTTTTTT
CASSGGALANTGELFF
>TRBJ1-2|TRBD1|.|TRBV9
TGTGCCAGCAGCCCGACAGGGAGAGTAAGCTATGGCTACACCTTC
CASSPTGRVSYGYTF
>TRBJ2-2|TRBD1|.|TRBV9
TGTGCCAGCAGCGTAGCCCAACAGGGGGGGAACACCGGGGAGCTGTTTTTT
CASSVAQQGGNTGELFF
>TRBJ2-4|.|.|TRBV29-1
TGCAGCGTTGAAGAGACTACAAAAAACATTCAGTACTTC
CSVEETTKNIQYF
>TRBJ1-5|TRBD1|.|TRBV5-1
TGCGCCAGCAGCTTGACGACAGGGGTCAATCAGCCCCAGCATTTT
CASSLTTGVNQPQHF
>TRBJ2-6|.|.|TRBV4-2
TGTGCCAGCAGCCAAGAAGCAGGACAGAGTGCCTCTGGGGCCAACGTCCTGACTTTC
CASSQEAGQSASGANVLTF
>TRBJ2-7|.|.|TRBV1
TGCACCAGCAGCCAAGAGGGGACAGGGAAGAAGGAGCAGTACTTC
CTSSQEGTGKKEQYF
>TRBJ1-5|.|.|TRBV2
TGTGCCAGCAGTGAATTCGCAGGGGCGAATCAGCCCCAGCATTTT
CASSEFAGANQPQHF
>TRBJ1-1|.|.|TRBV7-8
TGTGCCAGCAGCTTAGACAGGGAGACCACTGAAGCTTTCTTT
CASSLDRETTEAFF
>TRBJ1-1|.|.|TRBV10-3
TGTGCCATCAGAGCTCCCTACGGGGGCACTGAAGCTTTCTTT
CAIRAPYGGTEAFF
>TRBJ2-7|.|few|TRBV5-4
TGTGCCAGCAGCTTGGATTTTCGGAGGGAGGACGAGCAGTACTTC
CASSLDFRREDEQYF
>TRBJ1-1|.|once|TRBV21-1
TGTGCCAGCAGCGCCCGAGGCAGGAGGGACACTGAAGCTTTCTTT
CASSARGRRDTEAFF
>TRBJ1-1|.|.|TRBV19
TGTGCCAGTTTAGGGACACCCAACACTGAAGCTTTCTTT
CASLGTPNTEAFF
>TRBJ2-3|TRBD1|.|TRBV27
TGTGCCAGCAGTCTACGAGGGGGCCGGAGCACAGATACGCAGTATTTT
CASSLRGGRSTDTQYF
>TRBJ1-6|.|.|TRBV6-5
TGTGCCAGCAGTTACGGGGGCTCCTCGGGATCACCCCTCCACTTT
CASSYGGSSGSPLHF
>TRBJ1-2|.|.|TRBV27
TGTGCCAGCAGTTTACGACAGCGCTATGGCTACACCTTC
CASSLRQRYGYTF